These 27 T cell receptor beta chains were all obtained from the same sample, sequenced in a study of T cell repertoires in cytomegalovirus infection. TCRdb reprocessed the reads via MiXCR and lists one record per CDR3 protein. The sample yields roughly 990,000 distinct CDR3 sequences, roughly 30% seen once. These receptors' targets are unknown. Sequenced material: cultured CD8+ T cells from PBMCs, taken from culture after CMV antigen stimulation. Every receptor here comes from a human donor in good health (CMV status not recorded). Some clones in this sample may be carry-over from other donors' samples.

This rearrangement joins TRBV20-1 to TRBJ1-1, with 7 bases fitting TRBD1. The CDR3 sequence is 14 residues long. After removal of 5 bases from V and 2 bases from J, the junction contained 8 bases not matched to a gene. Germline CDR1 and CDR2: DFQATT and SNEGSKA (reference sequence). The CDR3 protein is CSAGSDRVNTEAFF. CDR3 nucleotide sequence: TGCAGTGCTGGAAGCGACAGGGTTAACACTGAAGCTTTCTTT.

With respect to this clonotype: A much larger clone lies one base from this, so it may be a read error. The rearrangement joins TRBV7-2 to TRBJ1-2; D might be TRBD1 (5 bases). CDR3 length: 12 amino acids. Germline CDR1 SGHTA, CDR2 FQGNSA. The CDR3 nucleotides read TGTGTCAGCAGCTTAGCGGGGGGTGGCTACACCTTC. Encoded protein: CVSSLAGGGYTF.

Remarks on this clonotype: A much larger clone lies one base from this, so it may be a read error. The chain is built from TRBV7-2 and TRBJ2-1; D is ambiguous. The germline gives CDR1 SGHTA, CDR2 FQGNSA. CDR3 length: 12 residues. Here the CDR3 DNA reads TGTGCCAGCCGTCTCTCCAACAATGAGCAGTCCTTC. This translates into CASRLSNNEQSF.

The sample holds a few counts of this clonotype. The chain has TRBV25-1 and TRBJ2-5; tentatively, D is TRBD1 (5 bases). The CDR3 has 18 residues. V lost 0 bases and J lost 3, with 20 bases in between. Germline CDR1 reads MGHDK; CDR2 reads SYGVNS. CDR3 region: CASSEYKPNVDTKETQYF. CDR3 nucleotides: TGTGCCAGCAGTGAATATAAGCCCAACGTGGACACCAAAGAGACCCAGTACTTC. Combining the CDR3 with reference TRBV25-1 and TRBJ2-5 gives the whole variable domain EADIYQTPRYLVIGTGKKITLECSQTMGHDKMYWYQQDPGMELHLIHYSYGVNSTEKGDLSSESTVSRIRTEHFPLTLESARPSHTSQYLCASSEYKPNVDTKETQYFGPGTRLLVL.

This clonotype was observed a few times. The J gene is TRBJ1-1, the V gene TRBV5-5, with 7 positions matching TRBD1. V lost 5 bases to trimming and J lost 2 bases; unmatched junction nucleotides: 12. The CDR3 loop spans 16 amino acids. The germline gives CDR1 SGHKS, CDR2 YYEKEE (reference sequence). The CDR3 here is CASSGRAGGYNTEAFF. DNA of the CDR3: TGTGCCAGCAGTGGGCGGGCAGGGGGTTATAACACTGAAGCTTTCTTT.

The sample holds many counts of this clonotype. V is TRBV7-6 and J is TRBJ2-3; 7 nucleotides match TRBD1. Trimming removed 2 bases from V and 1 base from J; junction bases left unmatched: 3. The germline gives CDR1 SGHVS, CDR2 FNYEAQ. CDR3 length: 15 residues. The CDR3 region is CASSLLQGRTDTQYF. In DNA form, the CDR3 reads TGTGCCAGCAGCTTACTACAGGGGCGCACAGATACGCAGTATTTT.

The chain combines TRBV20-1 with TRBJ2-1; D not certain. This CDR3 has 15 amino acids. Germline CDR1 DFQATT, CDR2 SNEGSKA (reference sequence). V lost 3 bases, J lost 2 bases, and 14 bases lay in between. The CDR3 DNA is TGCAGTGCTAGCCTTGAGGATCTACCCTACAATGAGCAGTTCTTC. Translated: CSASLEDLPYNEQFF.

The chain links TRBV25-1 to TRBJ1-6; D unclear. The CDR3 totals 13 residues. In germline, CDR1 is MGHDK, CDR2 SYGVNS. The V and J ends lost 1 base and 6 bases respectively, with 4 bases between them. CDR3: CASSELTNSPLHF. Written as DNA, the CDR3 is TGTGCCAGCAGTGAATTAACTAATTCACCCCTCCACTTT.

This clonotype has more than one count but fewer than ten. This chain joins TRBV28 and TRBJ1-2; D might be TRBD1 (6 bases). Trimming took off 2 bases at V and 6 bases at J, with 19 bases between the two ends. The CDR3 loop spans 16 amino acids. Germline V lookup: CDR1 MDHEN, CDR2 SYDVKM. The CDR3, as DNA: TGTGCCAGCAGTTTACTCATGGGGGGGCAAGCGGATGGCTACACCTTC. Amino acid sequence: CASSLLMGGQADGYTF.

This clonotype was recorded a few times. The genes are TRBV20-1 and TRBJ2-5; D may be TRBD1 or TRBD2 (6 bases each). From germline, CDR1 is DFQATT and CDR2 SNEGSKA (reference sequence). V lost 1 base and J lost 0, with 12 bases in between. The CDR3 has 15 residues. The CDR3 here is CSARAVGGYQETQYF. CDR3 DNA: TGCAGTGCTAGAGCGGTCGGGGGCTACCAAGAGACCCAGTACTTC.

This clonotype occurred many times. The rearrangement links TRBV2 to TRBJ2-5; D unclear. Trimming pared 4 bases from V and 4 bases from J, leaving 7 bases between. Germline V lookup: CDR1 SNHLY, CDR2 FYNNEI. CDR3 length: 12 residues. CDR3 amino acids: CASSGVGETQYF. The CDR3 region has the DNA TGTGCCAGCAGTGGAGTAGGAGAGACCCAGTACTTC. The entire variable domain, with the rest obtained from reference TRBV2 and TRBJ2-5, is as follows: EPEVTQTPSHQVTQMGQEVILRCVPISNHLYFYWYRQILGQKVEFLVSFYNNEISEKSEIFDDQFSVERPDGSNFTLKIRSTKLEDSAMYFCASSGVGETQYFGPGTRLLVL.

The genes are TRBV7-9 and TRBJ2-6, with 8 bases aligning to TRBD2. V lost 7 bases to trimming and J lost 0 bases; unmatched junction nucleotides: 14. From germline, CDR1 is SEHNR and CDR2 FQNEAQ (reference sequence). CDR3 size: 19 residues. The DNA for the CDR3 is TGTGCCAGCACCTTTCCTCAGGGCGGGGGGAGCTCTGGGGCCAACGTCCTGACTTTC. As protein: CASTFPQGGGSSGANVLTF.

The chain combines TRBV4-1 with TRBJ2-1, with a possible D match to TRBD2 (6 bases). CDR1 and CDR2 (germline): MGHRA, YSYEKL. The CDR3 sequence is 17 residues long. V was cut by 6 bases and J by 3 bases, with 21 bases left in between. The CDR3 loop is CASRTVRKGGGYNEQFF. The CDR3 nucleotides are TGCGCCAGCAGGACCGTCCGGAAGGGAGGCGGCTACAATGAGCAGTTCTTC.

This clonotype is a singleton in its sample. The chain joins TRBV2 to TRBJ2-2, with D maybe TRBD1 (5 bases). Germline V lookup: CDR1 SNHLY, CDR2 FYNNEI. V dropped 6 bases and J dropped 10 bases, with 12 bases sitting between them. The CDR3 loop spans 12 amino acids. CDR3 amino acids: CASSLRVEELFF. For the CDR3, the DNA is TGTGCCAGCAGCCTCAGGGTGGAGGAGCTGTTTTTT.

This clonotype came up a few times. CDR3 loop: CASSSTSQGSEQYF. CDR3 coding DNA: TGTGCCAGCAGCTCGACTTCACAGGGTTCGGAGCAGTACTTC. The chain carries TRBV7-6 and TRBJ2-7, with D maybe TRBD1 (6 bases). The CDR3 consists of 14 residues. V dropped 4 bases and J dropped 7 bases, with 17 bases sitting between them. The germline V gene encodes CDR1 SGHVS and CDR2 FNYEAQ.

This clonotype turned up a few times. This chain connects TRBV25-1 to TRBJ1-2; no definite D call. Germline CDR1 is MGHDK and CDR2 is SYGVNS. Deletions cut 8 bases from V and 5 bases from J, with 12 bases between. There are 12 residues in the CDR3. The chain's CDR3 is CASGEFLYGYTF. The CDR3 DNA reads as TGTGCCAGCGGGGAGTTCCTTTATGGCTACACCTTC.

This clonotype occurred many times. The gene calls are TRBV7-9 and TRBJ2-7, with 7 bases aligning to TRBD1. Germline V gives CDR1 SEHNR, CDR2 FQNEAQ (reference sequence). V lost 4 bases, J lost 3 bases, and 9 bases stayed unmatched. CDR3 length: 15 residues. The CDR3 loop is CASSSSGGSFYEQYV. CDR3 bases: TGTGCCAGCAGCTCTTCAGGGGGAAGTTTCTACGAGCAGTACGTC.

The CDR3 loop reads CASSQMGLVRDGYTF. CDR3 in DNA: TGTGCCAGCAGCCAGATGGGGCTAGTCAGAGATGGCTACACCTTC. The chain links TRBV12-3 or TRBV12-4 to TRBJ1-2; D perhaps matches TRBD1 (5 bases). The CDR3 extends over 15 amino acids. V lost 6 bases to trimming and J lost 6 bases, with 20 bases between them.

About this clonotype itself: The conserved closing phenylalanine or tryptophan is absent in this CDR3, likely reflecting a read error. The DNA is omitted, as the CDR3 cannot be located on it reliably, and the CDR3 follows TCRdb's listing. V usage is TRBV6-5 and J usage is TRBJ2-7. Germline loops: CDR1 MNHEY, CDR2 SVGAGI. With termini counted, the CDR3 has 9 amino acids. CDR3 protein: CASSYSSRL.

The chain joins TRBV3-1 to TRBJ1-5; D is unresolved. V gave up 0 bases and J gave up 4 bases, with 10 bases separating them. Looked up from germline, CDR1 is LGHDT and CDR2 is YNNKEL (reference sequence). The CDR3 runs to 15 residues. CDR3 sequence reads: CASSQDSGLNQPQHF. CDR3 bases: TGTGCCAGCAGCCAAGACAGCGGTCTTAATCAGCCCCAGCATTTT.

This clonotype was found a few times. This chain links TRBV11-2 with TRBJ2-7; 10 nucleotides agree with TRBD1. Germline CDR1 and CDR2: SGHAT and FQNNGV. The CDR3 is 16 residues long. V gave up 3 bases and J gave up 0 bases; unmatched junction bases: 5. CDR3 residues: CASSFGQGGISYEQYF. CDR3 nucleotides: TGTGCCAGCAGCTTCGGACAGGGGGGGATCTCCTACGAGCAGTACTTC. The variable domain in full, with the rest retrieved from reference TRBV11-2 and TRBJ2-7, is EAGVAQSPRYKIIEKRQSVAFWCNPISGHATLYWYQQILGQGPKLLIQFQNNGVVDDSQLPKDRFSAERLKGVDSTLKIQPAKLEDSAVYLCASSFGQGGISYEQYFGPGTRLTVT.

This clonotype has just a few counts. The chain links TRBV7-8 to TRBJ2-7; TRBD1 matches 8 bases. The CDR3 has 16 amino acids. Trimming removed 1 base from V and 3 bases from J; junction bases left unmatched: 8. Germline CDR1 SGHVS, CDR2 FQNEAQ. The CDR3 sequence is CASSLEGAGGIYEQYF. Here the CDR3 DNA reads TGTGCCAGCAGCTTAGAAGGCGCAGGGGGCATCTACGAGCAGTACTTC.

This clonotype has just a few counts. J is TRBJ2-7 and V is TRBV6-6; TRBD1 matches at 9 bases. The germline CDR1 and CDR2 sequences are MNHNY and SVGAGI (reference sequence). The CDR3 extends over 15 amino acids. V lost 6 bases, J lost 0 bases, and 6 bases stayed unmatched. The CDR3 DNA reads TGTGCCAGCAGCCACGACAGGGGGGTCTCCTACGAGCAGTACGTC. Translating it yields CASSHDRGVSYEQYV.

The V gene is TRBV4-3, the J gene TRBJ2-1; no firm D call. The germline V and J ends were trimmed by 0 bases and 2 bases, with 11 bases remaining between them. This CDR3 has 16 residues. Germline lookup yields CDR1 LGHNA and CDR2 YSLEER. The CDR3 DNA reads TGCGCCAGCAGCCAAGATTTCCCAACACCCTACAATGAGCAGTTCTTC. Translation gives CASSQDFPTPYNEQFF.

The V and J genes are TRBV10-3 and TRBJ2-6; the match to TRBD1 covers 10 bases. V lost 1 base to trimming and J lost 0 bases; unmatched junction nucleotides: 9. Germline CDR1 reads ENHRY; CDR2 reads SYGVKD. CDR3 length: 20 residues. The CDR3 protein is CAISEWDRGARDSGANVLTF. CDR3 DNA: TGTGCCATCAGTGAGTGGGACAGGGGTGCCCGTGACTCTGGGGCCAACGTCCTGACTTTC.

V and J are TRBV6-5 and TRBJ1-5, with 7 nucleotides matching TRBD1. The CDR3 consists of 14 residues. Losses at the gene ends were 0 bases for V and 7 bases for J; bases not matched to a gene: 3. The germline V gene encodes CDR1 MNHEY and CDR2 SVGAGI. CDR3 residues: CASSYSTGLQPQHF. The CDR3 DNA is TGTGCCAGCAGTTACTCGACAGGGTTGCAGCCCCAGCATTTT.

This clonotype is a singleton in its sample. The chain carries TRBV15 and TRBJ1-5; D unresolved. The CDR3 sequence is 13 residues long. Deletions cut 1 base from V and 7 bases from J, with 8 bases between. CDR1 and CDR2 from the germline V gene are LNHNV and YYDKDF (reference sequence). The DNA of the CDR3 is TGTGCCACCAGCAGAGGGGGTGGGCAGCCCCAGCATTTT. It translates to CATSRGGGQPQHF.